The 29 T cell receptor beta chains in this list originate from one sample, sequenced in a study of shared clonotypes between healthy human individuals. Clones were read by immunoSEQ multiplex PCR, and TCRdb kept only the in-frame ones, dropping some. The sample has about 480,000 clones, approximately 79% seen once. The sample taken for sequencing was PBMCs. The receptor source for this set is a woman in her forties in good health. Some clones in this sample may be carry-over from other donors' samples.

The chain carries TRBV4-2 and TRBJ2-5; D is unresolved. TRBJ2-7 explains the end of the DNA better; the J call may be wrong. This CDR3 contains 15 residues. The germline V gene has CDR1 LGHNA and CDR2 YNFKEQ. CDR3 loop: CASSQEGDVSYEQYF. Here the CDR3 DNA reads TGTGCCAGCAGCCAAGAAGGAGATGTATCCTACGAGCAGTACTTC.

The chain has TRBV29-1 and TRBJ2-2, with 11 bases identical to TRBD2. Germline assignment: CDR1 SQVTM and CDR2 ANQGSEA. The J segment lost 7 bases and the V segment lost 0 bases, leaving 4 bases of the junction unmatched. The CDR3 is 15 amino acids. The CDR3: CSVEETSGSGGELFF. The CDR3 coding sequence is TGCAGCGTTGAAGAAACTAGCGGGAGCGGCGGGGAGCTGTTTTTT.

The chain couples TRBV5-1 to TRBJ2-3; D gene uncertain. CDR3 length: 13 residues. Trimming cost V 4 bases and J 4 bases, with 10 bases left between them. CDR1 is SGHRS, CDR2 YFSETQ, per germline. The DNA of the CDR3 is TGCGCCAGCAGCCTGACGGCGGCAGATACGCAGTATTTT. As protein: CASSLTAADTQYF.

This chain links TRBV27 with TRBJ2-1, with TRBD2 identical over 14 bases. Unmatched junction bases numbered 18, after V lost 8 bases and J lost 6 bases. The germline V gene has CDR1 MNHEY and CDR2 SMNVEV (reference sequence). The CDR3 sequence is 19 residues long. The CDR3 loop reads CASRITRGLAGVLGNEQFF. The CDR3 DNA reads as TGTGCCAGCCGCATAACCAGGGGACTAGCGGGAGTTTTGGGCAATGAGCAGTTCTTC.

The chain has TRBV9 and TRBJ2-3, with 8 positions matching TRBD2. V was pared by 6 bases and J by 3 bases, with 9 bases of the junction left unmatched. The germline gives CDR1 SGDLS, CDR2 YYNGEE. This CDR3 spans 15 amino acids. CDR3 nucleotide sequence: TGTGCCAGCACCTACGGGGGGGAGCGGACAGATACGCAGTATTTT. It specifies CASTYGGERTDTQYF.

The chain uses TRBV25-1 and TRBJ1-2; the D gene is possibly TRBD1 (6 bases). The V gene lost 4 bases and the J gene lost 5 bases, with 11 bases spanning the gap. CDR1 MGHDK and CDR2 SYGVNS come from the germline V gene. The CDR3 runs to 13 residues. CDR3 in amino acids: CASSATGVYGYTF. The CDR3 DNA follows: TGTGCCAGCAGTGCGACAGGAGTTTATGGCTACACCTTC.

This clone was observed a few times. The CDR3 bases are TGTGCCAGCAGCCACGGACTAGCGGGAGTTTACGAGCAGTACTTC. It yields the protein CASSHGLAGVYEQYF. The chain carries TRBV5-4 and TRBJ2-7; 13 positions agree with TRBD2. Unmatched junction bases numbered 5, after V lost 4 bases and J lost 4 bases. This CDR3 region has 15 residues. The germline gives CDR1 SGHNT, CDR2 YYREEE (reference sequence). Full variable domain (remainder filled in from reference TRBV5-4 and TRBJ2-7): ETGVTQSPTHLIKTRGQQVTLRCSSQSGHNTVSWYQQALGQGPQFIFQYYREEENGRGNFPPRFSGLQFPNYSSELNVNALELDDSALYLCASSHGLAGVYEQYFGPGTRLTVT.

This clone came up a few times. The chain recombines TRBV2 with TRBJ2-7; no clear D. Trimming removed 6 bases at V and 3 bases at J, with 15 bases between. The CDR3 extends over 14 amino acids. CDR1 and CDR2 (germline): SNHLY, FYNNEI. The CDR3 DNA reads as TGTGCCAGCAGCCTGACCCGTTTGGACTACGAGCAGTACTTC. Translation: CASSLTRLDYEQYF.

The chain employs TRBV5-1 and TRBJ2-2, with TRBD2 as a possible D gene (6 bases). Germline V gene data show CDR1 as SGHRS and CDR2 as YFSETQ. V lost 5 bases and J lost 1, with 6 bases in between. The CDR3 spans 13 residues. The CDR3 sequence: CASREGNTGELFF. The CDR3 nucleotides read TGCGCCAGCAGGGAGGGGAACACCGGGGAGCTGTTTTTT.

CDR3 nucleotide sequence: TGTGCCAGCAGACTCAGCCGGGGGTGGGAGACCCAGTACTTC. It is translated as CASRLSRGWETQYF. This rearrangement joins TRBV28 to TRBJ2-5; D is perhaps TRBD2 (6 bases). V was pared by 6 bases and J by 5 bases, with 16 bases between. CDR1 and CDR2 (germline): MDHEN, SYDVKM. The CDR3 has 14 amino acids.

This clone showed up many times. J is TRBJ2-2 and V is TRBV10-1; D ambiguous. V was pared by 4 bases and J by 4 bases, with 4 bases between. Germline V gene lookup returns CDR1 WNHNN and CDR2 SYGVQD (reference sequence). CDR3 length: 12 residues. The CDR3 loop reads CASSGLTGELFF. CDR3 DNA: TGCGCCAGCAGTGGACTCACCGGGGAGCTGTTTTTT.

This clone came up once. This chain joins TRBV6-6 and TRBJ2-7; tentative D call: TRBD1 (6 bases). Per the germline V gene, CDR1 is MNHNY and CDR2 is SVGAGI (reference sequence). The CDR3 is 12 amino acids. Trimming removed 5 bases from V and 4 bases from J, with 9 bases in between. Here the CDR3 DNA reads TGTGCCAGCAGTCTAGGGGGTTACGAGCAGTACTTC. Protein: CASSLGGYEQYF.

The gene calls are TRBV11-2 and TRBJ2-1; D remains ambiguous. Germline CDR1 SGHAT, CDR2 FQNNGV. Trimming pared 3 bases from V and 12 bases from J, leaving 12 bases between. This CDR3 comprises 12 residues. CDR3 nucleotides: TGTGCCAGCAGCTTCGGATCTCCGGTGCAGTTCTTC. This gives the protein CASSFGSPVQFF.

This clone was detected ten times or more. The chain is built from TRBV19 and TRBJ1-1, with D perhaps matching TRBD1 (5 bases). The CDR3 extends over 15 amino acids. With 5 bases removed from V and 4 bases from J, the gap between germline ends came to 17 bases. Germline V gene data show CDR1 as LNHDA and CDR2 as SQIVND (reference sequence). The chain's CDR3 is CASSSATQGVTEAFF. The DNA of the CDR3 is TGTGCCAGTAGTTCTGCAACCCAGGGAGTCACTGAAGCTTTCTTT.

The rearrangement uses TRBV28 and TRBJ2-7; unclear D gene. The germline V gene encodes CDR1 MDHEN and CDR2 SYDVKM. The length of the CDR3 is 13 residues. V was trimmed by 3 bases and J by 2 bases, leaving 8 bases between them. As DNA, the CDR3 is TGTGCCAGCAGTTTCCCGGGTACCTACGAGCAGTACTTC. Amino acids: CASSFPGTYEQYF.

The V call is TRBV29-1, the J call TRBJ1-3; D gene ambiguous. V was pared by 3 bases and J by 0 bases, with 3 bases between. Germline loops: CDR1 SQVTM, CDR2 ANQGSEA. The CDR3 is 12 amino acids. For the CDR3, the DNA is TGCAGCGTTGAGGACTCTGGAAACACCATATATTTT. Translated: CSVEDSGNTIYF. Complete variable domain (other parts from reference TRBV29-1 and TRBJ1-3): SAVISQKPSRDICQRGTSLTIQCQVDSQVTMMFWYRQQPGQSLTLIATANQGSEATYESGFVIDKFPISRPNLTFSTLTVSNMSPEDSSIYLCSVEDSGNTIYFGEGSWLTVV.

The rearrangement uses TRBV7-2 and TRBJ1-1; no clear D. The CDR3 has 15 residues. Germline-derived CDR1 and CDR2 are SGHTA and FQGNSA. Trimming shortened V by 3 bases and J by 3 bases, and 14 bases separated the two germline ends. Here the CDR3 DNA reads TGTGCCAGCAGCTTGCAAACCGGTGGGGACACTGAAGCTTTCTTT. Protein sequence: CASSLQTGGDTEAFF.

This clone occurred a few times. The gene calls are TRBV6-5 and TRBJ2-3; D is uncertain. The germline CDR1 and CDR2 sequences are MNHEY and SVGAGI. CDR3 length: 12 amino acids. The ends were cut back, 5 bases at V and 10 bases at J, with 13 bases in the middle. DNA of the CDR3: TGTGCCAGCAGTCCGGGCGGTGGGGCGCAGTATTTT. As protein: CASSPGGGAQYF.

Turning to this clone: Other nucleotide sequences from this sample produce the same CDR3. The CDR3 sequence: CAISEAGGTDTQYF. CDR3 nucleotides: TGTGCCATCAGTGAGGCAGGGGGGACAGATACGCAGTATTTT. V and J are TRBV10-3 and TRBJ2-3, with D perhaps TRBD1 (7 bases). This CDR3 is 14 amino acids long. The germline V gene encodes CDR1 ENHRY and CDR2 SYGVKD. Trimming left V 2 bases short and J 3 bases short, with 9 bases between.

The chain is built from TRBV30 and TRBJ2-3; 7 bases fit TRBD2. V lost 3 bases, J lost 3 bases, and 3 bases stayed unmatched. The CDR3 is 13 amino acids. Germline V gives CDR1 GTSNPN, CDR2 SVGIG (reference sequence). In DNA form, the CDR3 reads TGTGCCTGGAGAAAGGGAGGGACAGATACGCAGTATTTT. Protein: CAWRKGGTDTQYF.

This clone was seen repeatedly, ten times or more. This chain uses TRBV7-6 with TRBJ2-1; 12 bases are shared with TRBD2. Trimming cost V 1 base and J 7 bases; bases outside gene matches: 2. The CDR3 has 15 residues. Germline values: CDR1 SGHVS, CDR2 FNYEAQ. CDR3 amino acids: CASSLGTSGVNEQFF. In nucleotides, the CDR3 is TGTGCCAGCAGCTTAGGGACTAGCGGGGTTAATGAGCAGTTCTTC.

The genes are TRBV18 and TRBJ2-7; 9 bases line up with TRBD2. The CDR3 has 15 amino acids. Losses at the gene ends were 6 bases for V and 7 bases for J; bases not matched to a gene: 13. Germline V lookup: CDR1 KGHSH, CDR2 LQKENI. CDR3 DNA sequence: TGTGCCAGCTCCCCGACTAGCGGAGGTAGTCGAGAGCAGTACTTC. Its protein product is CASSPTSGGSREQYF. Looking up the rest from reference TRBV18 and TRBJ2-7 gives the full variable domain: NAGVMQNPRHLVRRRGQEARLRCSPMKGHSHVYWYRQLPEEGLKFMVYLQKENIIDESGMPKERFSAEFPKEGPSILRIQQVVRGDSAAYFCASSPTSGGSREQYFGPGTRLTVT.

The rearrangement uses TRBV27 and TRBJ2-5; D remains unclear. Germline CDR1 MNHEY, CDR2 SMNVEV (reference sequence). V dropped 5 bases and J dropped 3 bases, with 13 bases sitting between them. The CDR3 is 14 amino acids. The CDR3 DNA reads TGTGCCAGCAGTCCCCGGACCGGAAAAGAGACCCAGTACTTC. This encodes CASSPRTGKETQYF.

The J gene is TRBJ1-1, the V gene TRBV19, with D tentatively TRBD1 (6 bases). Trimming cost V 4 bases and J 6 bases, with 18 bases left between them. There are 15 residues in the CDR3. The germline V gene encodes CDR1 LNHDA and CDR2 SQIVND (reference sequence). The CDR3 nucleotides read TGTGCCAGTAGTAACATCAGGGGCGGTATACCTGAAGCTTTCTTT. Its translation: CASSNIRGGIPEAFF. Looking up the rest from reference TRBV19 and TRBJ1-1 gives the full variable domain: DGGITQSPKYLFRKEGQNVTLSCEQNLNHDAMYWYRQDPGQGLRLIYYSQIVNDFQKGDIAEGYSVSREKKESFPLTVTSAQKNPTAFYLCASSNIRGGIPEAFFGQGTRLTVV.

The chain joins TRBV25-1 to TRBJ1-6; weak D call: TRBD1 (5 bases). The V and J ends lost 4 bases and 7 bases respectively, with 14 bases between them. The germline V gene encodes CDR1 MGHDK and CDR2 SYGVNS. The CDR3 spans 15 residues. The CDR3 protein is CASSAGSGPNSPLHF. For the CDR3, the DNA is TGTGCCAGCAGTGCCGGATCGGGGCCGAATTCACCCCTCCACTTT.

This clone was counted only a few times. This chain connects TRBV27 to TRBJ2-2, with a possible D match to TRBD1 (6 bases). Trimming removed 8 bases at V and 2 bases at J, with 12 bases between. Germline V gene sequence: CDR1 MNHEY, CDR2 SMNVEV (reference sequence). The CDR3 runs to 14 residues. CDR3 nucleotide sequence: TGTGCCAGCTCAGCCGGGACAAACACCGGGGAGCTGTTTTTT. It translates to CASSAGTNTGELFF.

To note about this clone: The CDR3 ends on some other residue instead of the conserved phenylalanine or tryptophan, so this is likely a read error. V is TRBV29-1 and J is TRBJ1-1; D not certain. Trimming left V 4 bases short and J 0 bases short, with 9 bases between. The germline V gene encodes CDR1 SQVTM and CDR2 ANQGSEA. There are 13 residues in the CDR3. As DNA, the CDR3 is TGCAGCGTTGTTCCCTCTATGAACACTGAAGCTTTCCTT. This gives the protein CSVVPSMNTEAFL.

This clone occurred once. The chain has TRBV9 and TRBJ2-6; possibly TRBD2 for D (6 bases). There are 16 residues in the CDR3. The germline V gene encodes CDR1 SGDLS and CDR2 YYNGEE. Trimming pared 0 bases from V and 1 base from J, leaving 8 bases between. The CDR3 DNA reads TGTGCCAGCAGCGTAGCCGGAGGGTCTGGGGCCAACGTCCTGACTTTC. Residues: CASSVAGGSGANVLTF.

This clone appeared once. The chain carries TRBV7-3 and TRBJ2-7; 13 bases fit TRBD2. Germline loops: CDR1 SGHTA, CDR2 FQGTGA. This CDR3 is built from 14 residues. V trimming: 5 bases; J trimming: 5 bases; junction bases outside the gene matches: 3. CDR3 protein: CASSQGLAGHEQYF. CDR3 sequence (DNA): TGTGCCAGCAGCCAGGGACTAGCGGGACACGAGCAGTACTTC.